What follows are 23 T cell receptor beta chains derived from one specimen sequenced in a study of blood T cell repertoires in COVID-19 (dated by TCRdb to the early 2020s). The protocol used for the library was the immunoSEQ multiplex PCR assay. This immuneACCESS table, as held by TCRdb, lists in-frame sequences with V and J called but not all clones. Of the missing ones, under half trace to an unresolved V gene in checked studies; the others have no known cause. A total of roughly 79,000 clones appear in this sample, roughly 89% of them only once. The ten largest clones add up to approximately 6.4% of the sample. Sequencing used peripheral blood. The source is a woman aged 45-59 years with acute or convalescent COVID-19.

This chain joins TRBV19 and TRBJ2-7; 7 positions match TRBD1. The germline CDR1 and CDR2 sequences are LNHDA and SQIVND (reference sequence). The V and J ends lost 5 bases and 2 bases, in that order; junction bases with no gene match: 6. This CDR3 region has 14 residues. The CDR3 loop reads CASSPWTGTYEQYF. In DNA form, the CDR3 reads TGTGCCAGTAGTCCTTGGACAGGAACCTACGAGCAGTACTTC.

There are a few counts of this clone. The chain uses TRBV6-5 and TRBJ1-2, with a possible D match to TRBD1 (6 bases). Per germline, CDR1 MNHEY and CDR2 SVGAGI. This CDR3 has 12 residues. Trimming removed 7 bases at V and 6 bases at J, with 12 bases between. The CDR3 sequence is CASIGGIDGYTF. The CDR3 region has the DNA TGTGCCAGCATAGGGGGTATAGATGGCTACACCTTC.

This chain links TRBV12-3 or TRBV12-4 with TRBJ2-3; tentative D call: TRBD2 (5 bases). The CDR3 runs to 13 residues. Trimming took off 4 bases at V and 4 bases at J, with 9 bases between the two ends. The CDR3 sequence: CASSSRGADTQYF. The CDR3 bases are TGTGCCAGCAGTTCACGGGGTGCAGATACGCAGTATTTT.

The rearrangement uses TRBV7-2 and TRBJ1-5; 9 positions match TRBD1. This CDR3 spans 15 amino acids. Germline loops: CDR1 SGHTA, CDR2 FQGNSA. The junction had 9 bases not matched to a gene; V was cut back by 5 bases and J by 7 bases. This chain's CDR3 is CASSPRQGGGQPQHF. CDR3 sequence (DNA): TGTGCCAGCAGCCCAAGACAGGGGGGAGGCCAGCCCCAGCATTTT.

This clone was counted many times. Other DNA sequences in the same sample also yield this CDR3. The rearrangement joins TRBV12-3 or TRBV12-4 to TRBJ1-3; D is unclear. The V gene lost 6 bases and the J gene lost 4 bases, with 10 bases spanning the gap. The CDR3 totals 13 residues. The CDR3 here is CASRRSSGNTIYF. Written as DNA, the CDR3 is TGTGCCAGCAGACGGAGCAGCGGAAACACCATATATTTT.

V is TRBV5-1 and J is TRBJ1-1; D is uncertain. The V and J ends lost 5 bases and 3 bases respectively, with 11 bases between them. Germline V lookup: CDR1 SGHRS, CDR2 YFSETQ. The CDR3 runs 13 residues. The CDR3 DNA is TGCGCCAGCAGGGCCCAGGTGTACACTGAAGCTTTCTTT. Its translation is CASRAQVYTEAFF.

For this clone: Other DNA sequences within the sample encode an identical CDR3. The rearrangement uses TRBV18 and TRBJ2-3, with D hard to call. Trimming removed 6 bases from V and 0 bases from J, with 4 bases in between. Germline V CDR1 and CDR2: KGHSH, LQKENI. The CDR3 runs to 12 residues. Written as DNA, the CDR3 is TGTGCCAGCTCCCCTAGCACAGATACGCAGTATTTT. Amino acids: CASSPSTDTQYF.

This sequence joins TRBV10-3 and TRBJ1-1, with 8 nucleotides matching TRBD1. The CDR3 contains 14 residues. V was pared by 9 bases and J by 3 bases, with 9 bases of the junction left unmatched. The germline V gene has CDR1 ENHRY and CDR2 SYGVKD. CDR3 in DNA: TGTGCCATAGCGGACAGGGCAGGGGACACTGAAGCTTTCTTT. It is translated as CAIADRAGDTEAFF.

The chain is built from TRBV6-1 and TRBJ1-2; D call uncertain. CDR1 is MNHNS and CDR2 is SASEGT in the germline V gene. The CDR3 has 13 residues. The V end was cut by 3 bases, the J end by 1 base, with 6 bases between. CDR3 in DNA: TGTGCCAGCAGTGACAAGAGTAACTATGGCTACACCTTC. Encoded protein: CASSDKSNYGYTF.

The chain is built from TRBV10-3 and TRBJ1-1; weak D call: TRBD1 (6 bases). Looked up from germline, CDR1 is ENHRY and CDR2 is SYGVKD. Trimming left V 2 bases short and J 1 base short, with 14 bases between. The CDR3 spans 16 residues. This CDR3 is CAISERGGQSNTEAFF. The CDR3, as DNA: TGTGCCATCAGTGAGCGGGGGGGGCAATCGAACACTGAAGCTTTCTTT.

The chain recombines TRBV25-1 with TRBJ1-1; D unclear. Trimming stripped 1 base from V and 11 bases from J, with 8 bases between. There are 11 residues in the CDR3. Germline loops: CDR1 MGHDK, CDR2 SYGVNS. The CDR3, as DNA: TGTGCCAGCAGTGAATCACGTCAGGCTTTCTTT. Amino acids: CASSESRQAFF.

This clone was found a few times. The chain joins TRBV19 to TRBJ1-1, with 7 bases identical to TRBD1. With V trimmed by 4 bases and J by 4 bases, 9 bases remained unmatched. The CDR3 length is 15 residues. Germline V gives CDR1 LNHDA, CDR2 SQIVND (reference sequence). CDR3 protein: CASSTRQGWITEAFF. CDR3 DNA sequence: TGTGCCAGTAGTACCCGACAGGGTTGGATCACTGAAGCTTTCTTT.

This clone was observed once. The chain employs TRBV6-2 or TRBV6-3 and TRBJ2-1, with D maybe TRBD2 (6 bases). Trimming took 0 bases from V and 0 from J, leaving 15 bases between them. CDR3 length: 18 residues. Per germline, CDR1 MNHEY and CDR2 SVGEGT. This chain's CDR3 is CASSYSRAGKSSYNEQFF. The CDR3 coding sequence is TGTGCCAGCAGTTACTCGAGGGCGGGGAAGAGCTCCTACAATGAGCAGTTCTTC.

The CDR3 region has the DNA TGCGCCAGCAGCCAAGTCAGCGGGAGGGCCGGAAATGAGCAGTTCTTC. Its protein product is CASSQVSGRAGNEQFF. The chain has TRBV4-3 and TRBJ2-1, with 10 bases fitting TRBD2. J lost 7 bases, V lost 1 base, and 7 bases had no gene match. The germline V gene has CDR1 LGHNA and CDR2 YSLEER. The CDR3 is made up of 16 amino acids.

The chain joins TRBV5-6 to TRBJ2-7, with 9 bases lining up with TRBD2. The germline V gene encodes CDR1 SGHDT and CDR2 YYEEEE. J lost 3 bases, V lost 4 bases, and 14 bases had no gene match. The CDR3 totals 17 residues. As DNA, the CDR3 is TGTGCCAGCAGCATGGGAGGCGGCGGGAGGGAAATCTACGAGCAGTACTTC. It translates to CASSMGGGGREIYEQYF.

CDR3 bases: TGTGCCACCAGCAGACCCGACAAGAACACTGAAGCTTTCTTT. Translating it yields CATSRPDKNTEAFF. The gene calls are TRBV15 and TRBJ1-1, with D unresolved. Germline V gene data show CDR1 as LNHNV and CDR2 as YYDKDF (reference sequence). The V gene lost 2 bases and the J gene lost 1 base, with 8 bases spanning the gap. This CDR3 comprises 14 residues.

This rearrangement joins TRBV6-1 to TRBJ1-5; D might be TRBD1 (5 bases). This CDR3 region has 18 residues. The germline V gene has CDR1 MNHNS and CDR2 SASEGT. Trimming took 4 bases from V and 4 from J, leaving 23 bases between them. CDR3 nucleotide sequence: TGTGCCAGCAGTGCTAATACCGGGGGAATCGGCCCAAATCAGCCCCAGCATTTT. This sequence encodes CASSANTGGIGPNQPQHF.

This rearrangement joins TRBV21-1 to TRBJ1-4; TRBD1 is the table's D call, not checked against the DNA. TRBV21-1 represents a pseudogene. There are 18 residues in the CDR3. The DNA of the CDR3 is TGTGCCAGCAGCCCACCTGGGACAGGGGGGACAACTAATGAAAAACTGTTTTTT. This sequence encodes CASSPPGTGGTTNEKLFF.

The J gene is TRBJ1-2, the V gene TRBV19; weak D call: TRBD1 (6 bases). Per the germline V gene, CDR1 is LNHDA and CDR2 is SQIVND (reference sequence). Trimming left V 8 bases short and J 0 bases short, with 13 bases between. The CDR3 is 14 amino acids. DNA of the CDR3: TGTGCCAGTTCCGGACAGACCCCTAACTATGGCTACACCTTC. Translating it yields CASSGQTPNYGYTF.

The chain combines TRBV29-1 with TRBJ2-1, with 8 nucleotides matching TRBD1. Germline-derived CDR1 and CDR2 are SQVTM and ANQGSEA. The CDR3 is made up of 10 amino acids. The trim removed 7 bases at V and 10 bases at J, leaving 3 bases unmatched. DNA of the CDR3: TGCAGCGCTGGGACAGGAGAGCAGTTCTTC. Its protein is CSAGTGEQFF.

This clone was detected a few times. J is TRBJ1-2 and V is TRBV27, with 8 positions matching TRBD1. Germline lookup yields CDR1 MNHEY and CDR2 SMNVEV (reference sequence). The CDR3 is made up of 15 amino acids. The J segment lost 4 bases and the V segment lost 1 base, leaving 5 bases of the junction unmatched. DNA for the CDR3: TGTGCCAGCAGTTTATTGGGGCAGGGGGCCTATGGCTACACCTTC. This encodes CASSLLGQGAYGYTF.

The chain combines TRBV7-3 with TRBJ1-2, with D possibly TRBD1 on 6 matching bases. Germline V gives CDR1 SGHTA, CDR2 FQGTGA. Trimming stripped 2 bases from V and 6 bases from J, with 10 bases between. The CDR3 sequence is 13 residues long. CDR3 residues: CASSLSQGDGYTF. CDR3 in DNA: TGTGCCAGCAGCTTATCACAGGGCGATGGCTACACCTTC. Looking up the rest from reference TRBV7-3 and TRBJ1-2 gives the full variable domain: GAGVSQTPSNKVTEKGKYVELRCDPISGHTALYWYRQSLGQGPEFLIYFQGTGAADDSGLPNDRFFAVRPEGSVSTLKIQRTERGDSAVYLCASSLSQGDGYTFGSGTRLTVV.

The gene calls are TRBV15 and TRBJ2-7; the D gene is possibly TRBD1 (6 bases). The CDR3 contains 13 residues. The germline V gene encodes CDR1 LNHNV and CDR2 YYDKDF (reference sequence). V was trimmed by 1 base and J by 3 bases, leaving 7 bases between them. CDR3 protein: CATSRARGYEQYF. CDR3 DNA: TGTGCCACCAGCAGAGCCAGGGGCTACGAGCAGTACTTC.